This TCR beta chain appears in the sequencing data of a study of identical twins. A universal primer binding site was introduced by template switching. The final cDNA contained unique molecular identifiers. TCRdb used MiXCR to reprocess the 5' RACE reads, holding one entry per CDR3 protein. Of 1.5 million to 2 million distinct CDR3 sequences detected, 32% appear once; the ten largest clones hold more than 0.25%. Study-level findings and limits: Out-of-frame alpha sequences common to twins exhibited an excess of low generation probability. Models underestimated out-of-frame TCR alpha sharing in monozygotic twins.

In the case of this clonotype: Its matching antigen is unknown.

The CDR3 totals 14 residues. The V end lost 1 base, the J end lost 2 bases, and 7 bases lay between the germline ends. Germline CDR1 SGHDN, CDR2 FVKESK. Only healthy Caucasians were included as donors. Sequencing was done on a sample of cord blood. The chain carries TRBV14 and TRBJ2-3, with D hard to call. This receptor was obtained from a newborn girl in good health. The CDR3 region has the DNA TGTGCCAGCAGCCAAGCGGTTATCACAGATACGCAGTATTTT. Amino acids: CASSQAVITDTQYF.